The 2 T cell receptor beta chains given below trace back to one sample, sequenced in a study of a mutant IDH1 vaccine in newly diagnosed glioma. The repertoire was sequenced with immunoSEQ multiplex PCR; TCRdb's copy has only in-frame clones and lacks some. The sample yields 60,000 or so clones, about 85% seen once. Their target antigens are unknown. Time point indicated: week 23, last vaccination. It was 300 ug of mutant IDH1 20-mer peptide that made up each vaccine dose, given with topical imiquimod. The sequenced sample was PBMCs, obtained from a glioma patient whose treatment included an IDH1 peptide vaccine. The receptors derive from a man aged 30 to 39 with glioma.

The chain combines TRBV9 with TRBJ1-4; the D gene is possibly TRBD1 (6 bases). The V and J ends lost 2 bases and 6 bases respectively, with 17 bases between them. The length of the CDR3 is 16 residues. Germline loops: CDR1 SGDLS, CDR2 YYNGEE. The CDR3 bases are TGTGCCAGCAGCGTGGGATCCGGGACAAGCTATGAAAAACTGTTTTTT. Its protein product is CASSVGSGTSYEKLFF.

The V and J genes are TRBV4-1 and TRBJ1-5, with 7 bases identical to TRBD1. Germline trimming cut 1 base from V and 0 bases from J; bases unmatched to any gene: 9. This CDR3 comprises 18 residues. The germline gives CDR1 MGHRA, CDR2 YSYEKL. DNA for the CDR3: TGCGCCAGCAGCCAAGGCCGGGGACAGATCTATAGCAATCAGCCCCAGCATTTT. Translating it yields CASSQGRGQIYSNQPQHF.